Below, 15 T cell receptor beta chains from the same sample are listed, as sequenced in a study of shared clonotypes between healthy human individuals. The assay was immunoSEQ multiplex PCR, and TCRdb's table has in-frame clones only and misses some. The sample holds roughly 2.5 million clones, roughly 92% seen once. Material for sequencing was naive CD4+ T cells sorted from blood. Specified subset: CD45RA+ positively selected. Every receptor here comes from a man aged 18 to 30 in good health.

This clone appeared a few times. The chain employs TRBV7-9 and TRBJ1-2; D remains ambiguous. V dropped 2 bases and J dropped 8 bases, with 12 bases sitting between them. This CDR3 region has 13 residues. Germline V gives CDR1 SEHNR, CDR2 FQNEAQ (reference sequence). DNA for the CDR3: TGTGCCAGCAGCTTAATGGGATTCGAGGGCTACACCTTC. As protein: CASSLMGFEGYTF.

A remark on this clone: The junction and the germline gene differ at one end; a read error may be behind it. The rearrangement uses TRBV6-5 and TRBJ2-5; D unclear. The CDR3 loop spans 15 amino acids. Germline V gene data show CDR1 as MNHEY and CDR2 as SVGAGI. The CDR3 DNA reads TGTGCCAGCAGTCGGACGATCCCTCCCCAAGGGACCCAGTACTTC. It translates to CASSRTIPPQGTQYF.

The chain recombines TRBV4-1 with TRBJ2-3; maybe TRBD2 (5 bases). Germline V gene lookup returns CDR1 MGHRA and CDR2 YSYEKL. The ends were cut back, 0 bases at V and 1 base at J, with 11 bases in the middle. The CDR3 consists of 16 residues. The CDR3 bases are TGCGCCAGCAGCCAAGATCGGGGTAGCGGCACAGATACGCAGTATTTT. This translates into CASSQDRGSGTDTQYF.

The chain uses TRBV7-9 and TRBJ2-4; unclear D gene. The DNA end lines up better with TRBJ2-5; the J call may be wrong. The CDR3 loop spans 11 amino acids. The germline CDR1 and CDR2 sequences are SEHNR and FQNEAQ (reference sequence). This CDR3 is CASSLGGTQYF. The CDR3, as DNA: TGTGCCAGCAGCCTAGGCGGGACCCAGTACTTC.

Points on this clone: Other DNA variants within this sample encode the same CDR3. The chain joins TRBV6-1 to TRBJ1-3; D is unclear. This CDR3 is 13 amino acids long. Trimming stripped 2 bases from V and 1 base from J, with 3 bases between. The germline gives CDR1 MNHNS, CDR2 SASEGT. Here the CDR3 reads CASSELSGNTIYF. In DNA, the CDR3 is TGTGCCAGCAGTGAACTTTCTGGAAACACCATATATTTT.

Note on this clone: In the same sample, other DNA sequences code for this CDR3. The chain has TRBV18 and TRBJ2-3; no clear D gene. Trimming left V 3 bases short and J 1 base short, with 5 bases between. This CDR3 comprises 13 residues. Germline CDR1 and CDR2: KGHSH and LQKENI. CDR3 region: CASSPIGTDTQYF. The CDR3, as DNA: TGTGCCAGCTCACCTATCGGCACAGATACGCAGTATTTT.

The gene calls are TRBV19 and TRBJ1-1, with D hard to call. The V gene's germline CDR1 is LNHDA and CDR2 SQIVND (reference sequence). The CDR3 is 16 residues long. V was pared by 1 base and J by 1 base, with 13 bases between. CDR3 DNA sequence: TGTGCCAGTAGTATAGCTACCGGATTAGGGAACACTGAAGCTTTCTTT. Translating gives CASSIATGLGNTEAFF.

This chain connects TRBV10-3 to TRBJ2-3, with 7 bases fitting TRBD1. Trimming removed 6 bases from V and 7 bases from J; junction bases left unmatched: 13. The CDR3 runs to 15 residues. Looked up from germline, CDR1 is ENHRY and CDR2 is SYGVKD. The CDR3 here is CAIRGTTGESYTQYF. The CDR3 nucleotides read TGTGCCATCAGGGGGACAACAGGGGAATCATATACGCAGTATTTT.

The chain links TRBV6-6 to TRBJ1-4; D gene ambiguous. CDR1 and CDR2 (germline): MNHNY, SVGAGI (reference sequence). The CDR3 has 13 residues. Trimming stripped 1 base from V and 7 bases from J, with 7 bases between. This CDR3 is CASSYLGSEKLFF. CDR3 sequence (DNA): TGTGCCAGCAGTTACTTGGGAAGTGAAAAACTGTTTTTT.

The V gene is TRBV30, the J gene TRBJ1-5; D is unclear. V dropped 0 bases and J dropped 12 bases, with 15 bases sitting between them. Germline CDR1 and CDR2: GTSNPN and SVGIG (reference sequence). This CDR3 region has 13 residues. CDR3 DNA sequence: TGTGCCTGGAGTGTAATCCCTAACTTAGTCCAGCATTTT. Residues: CAWSVIPNLVQHF.

The chain recombines TRBV5-6 with TRBJ2-7; 9 bases map to TRBD1. The CDR3 runs 15 residues. CDR1 and CDR2 (germline): SGHDT, YYEEEE. The J segment lost 7 bases and the V segment lost 1 base, leaving 9 bases of the junction unmatched. The CDR3 is CASSLTSGTGQEQYF. For the CDR3, the DNA is TGTGCCAGCAGCTTGACCTCCGGGACAGGGCAAGAGCAGTACTTC.

The chain combines TRBV10-3 with TRBJ2-3; D unclear. From germline, CDR1 is ENHRY and CDR2 SYGVKD. The V end was cut by 0 bases, the J end by 1 base, with 8 bases between. This CDR3 is 15 amino acids long. DNA of the CDR3: TGTGCCATCAGTGAGTCCCGCAGGCGCACAGATACGCAGTATTTT. This translates into CAISESRRRTDTQYF.

The chain has TRBV7-2 and TRBJ2-2; D is possibly TRBD2 (6 bases). The CDR3 sequence is 17 residues long. The germline V gene has CDR1 SGHTA and CDR2 FQGNSA. V lost 5 bases to trimming and J lost 7 bases, with 23 bases between them. CDR3 in amino acids: CASSSTSRSFVYGELFF. CDR3 nucleotides: TGTGCCAGCAGCAGTACTAGCAGGAGTTTCGTATACGGGGAGCTGTTTTTT.

The V gene is TRBV7-8, the J gene TRBJ2-7; D might be TRBD1 (5 bases). Trimming shortened V by 5 bases and J by 7 bases, and 18 bases separated the two germline ends. The CDR3 runs to 14 residues. The germline gives CDR1 SGHVS, CDR2 FQNEAQ. The CDR3 protein is CASSPQTVFGEQYF. CDR3 bases: TGTGCCAGCAGCCCACAGACAGTTTTTGGAGAGCAGTACTTC.

The chain employs TRBV5-6 and TRBJ2-7, with 7 nucleotides matching TRBD1. Germline trimming cut 0 bases from V and 0 bases from J; bases unmatched to any gene: 3. In germline, CDR1 is SGHDT, CDR2 YYEEEE. CDR3 length: 15 amino acids. In DNA, the CDR3 is TGTGCCAGCAGCTTGGAAGGGGGCAGCTCCTACGAGCAGTACTTC. Translation gives CASSLEGGSSYEQYF. Based on the CDR3 plus reference TRBV5-6 and TRBJ2-7, the full variable domain is DAGVTQSPTHLIKTRGQQVTLRCSPKSGHDTVSWYQQALGQGPQFIFQYYEEEERQRGNFPDRFSGHQFPNYSSELNVNALLLGDSALYLCASSLEGGSSYEQYFGPGTRLTVT.